One and the same sample provided the 30 T cell receptor beta chains below, sequenced in a study of human T cells and chemical hapten exposure. Extraction of total RNA was performed on unfractionated whole blood. TCRdb analysed the 5' RACE reads with MiXCR anew, one entry per CDR3 protein. The sample holds approximately 150,000 distinct CDR3 sequences, 3.5% to 5% seen once. Receptor source: a female donor in good health.

The chain is built from TRBV5-4 and TRBJ2-7; 10 bases match TRBD1. CDR1 SGHNT and CDR2 YYREEE come from the germline V gene (reference sequence). CDR3 length equals 17 residues. The V and J ends lost 0 bases and 3 bases, in that order; junction bases with no gene match: 9. The CDR3 nucleotides read TGTGCCAGCAGCTTGGCCCGGGACAGGGGATTCTTCTACGAGCAGTACTTC. Amino acid sequence: CASSLARDRGFFYEQYF.

This clonotype was seen ten or more times. This rearrangement joins TRBV28 to TRBJ2-4, with a weak D call TRBD1 (6 bases). V was pared by 5 bases and J by 4 bases, with 12 bases between. Germline V gene data show CDR1 as MDHEN and CDR2 as SYDVKM. This CDR3 region has 14 residues. This chain's CDR3 is CASSLDRLKNIQYF. For the CDR3, the DNA is TGTGCCAGCAGTCTGGACAGACTAAAAAACATTCAGTACTTC. The full variable domain, with the rest looked up from reference TRBV28 and TRBJ2-4, is DVKVTQSSRYLVKRTGEKVFLECVQDMDHENMFWYRQDPGLGLRLIYFSYDVKMKEKGDIPEGYSVSREKKERFSLILESASTNQTSMYLCASSLDRLKNIQYFGAGTRLSVL.

This clonotype was recorded many times. The chain combines TRBV7-9 with TRBJ1-2, with 7 nucleotides matching TRBD1. The V and J ends lost 4 bases and 2 bases, in that order; junction bases with no gene match: 7. The CDR3 contains 15 residues. CDR1 is SEHNR and CDR2 is FQNEAQ in the germline V gene (reference sequence). In DNA form, the CDR3 reads TGTGCCAGCAGCTCCACCCGGGGACAGAACTATGGCTACACCTTC. As protein: CASSSTRGQNYGYTF.

This clonotype was seen repeatedly, ten times or more. J is TRBJ2-7 and V is TRBV28; TRBD1 agrees at 10 bases. Germline assignment: CDR1 MDHEN and CDR2 SYDVKM. With 7 bases clipped from V and 5 bases from J, the junction kept 11 bases outside the gene matches. CDR3 length: 15 residues. CDR3 residues: CASNSEGTGDDEQYF. CDR3 sequence (DNA): TGTGCCAGCAATTCTGAAGGGACAGGGGACGACGAGCAGTACTTC.

CDR3 amino acids: CASGSGTRNTEAFF. CDR3 DNA: TGTGCTAGTGGTTCCGGGACACGGAACACTGAAGCTTTCTTT. V and J are TRBV12-5 and TRBJ1-1; perhaps TRBD1 as D (6 bases). Germline CDR1 is LGHNT and CDR2 is FRNRAP. The CDR3 extends over 14 amino acids. V was clipped by 4 bases and J by 1 base, with 10 bases between them.

This clonotype was seen many times. This sequence joins TRBV20-1 and TRBJ1-6, with D possibly being TRBD1 (5 bases). CDR1 DFQATT and CDR2 SNEGSKA come from the germline V gene (reference sequence). Deletions cut 6 bases from V and 10 bases from J, with 25 bases between. This CDR3 spans 16 amino acids. The CDR3 sequence: CSARDGGTGVSSPLHF. CDR3 nucleotide sequence: TGCAGTGCGAGGGATGGAGGGACGGGGGTAAGCTCACCCCTCCACTTT.

This clonotype was observed at least ten times. The chain joins TRBV7-9 to TRBJ1-4; D gene ambiguous. The CDR3 length is 15 residues. V lost 1 base and J lost 4, with 10 bases in between. Looked up from germline, CDR1 is SEHNR and CDR2 is FQNEAQ (reference sequence). DNA of the CDR3: TGTGCCAGCAGCTTAGAGTTGGGCCTTAATGAAAAACTGTTTTTT. Residues: CASSLELGLNEKLFF.

This clonotype was detected many times. V is TRBV29-1 and J is TRBJ1-5, with D perhaps matching TRBD1 (5 bases). Per germline, CDR1 SQVTM and CDR2 ANQGSEA. Trimming removed 4 bases from V and 4 bases from J, with 8 bases in between. The CDR3 has 12 residues. The CDR3 spells CSVGQSNQPQHF. The CDR3 DNA is TGCAGCGTTGGACAGTCAAATCAGCCCCAGCATTTT.

This clonotype was counted many times. The rearrangement joins TRBV19 to TRBJ1-3, with D maybe TRBD1 (6 bases). This CDR3 comprises 14 residues. Trimming stripped 10 bases from V and 0 bases from J, with 13 bases between. Germline CDR1 and CDR2: LNHDA and SQIVND (reference sequence). The CDR3 sequence: CATEGGVSGNTIYF. The DNA for the CDR3 is TGTGCCACGGAGGGGGGAGTCTCTGGAAACACCATATATTTT.

The chain has TRBV20-1 and TRBJ2-1, with 15 bases aligning to TRBD2. CDR1 DFQATT and CDR2 SNEGSKA come from the germline V gene (reference sequence). J was trimmed by 4 bases and V by 5 bases; bases with no gene match: 3. This CDR3 comprises 15 residues. The DNA of the CDR3 is TGCAGTGCTGGAGGGACTAGCGGGGGGTACAATGAGCAGTTCTTC. It is translated as CSAGGTSGGYNEQFF.

This clonotype was detected many times. The chain employs TRBV12-3 or TRBV12-4 and TRBJ2-5; D is unresolved. The CDR3 spans 14 residues. The V end lost 6 bases, the J end lost 5 bases, and 16 bases lay between the germline ends. The DNA of the CDR3 is TGTGCCAGCAGCCTTAGAAGGGCCGTGGAGACCCAGTACTTC. This sequence encodes CASSLRRAVETQYF.

This clonotype was detected ten times or more. The chain's CDR3 is CSVDRGGPDEQFF. The DNA for the CDR3 is TGCAGCGTTGATCGGGGGGGACCAGATGAGCAGTTCTTC. The J gene is TRBJ2-1, the V gene TRBV29-1; 8 nucleotides align to TRBD2. V shed 3 bases and J 8 bases; nucleotides not matched to a gene: 6. CDR3 size: 13 residues. In germline, CDR1 is SQVTM, CDR2 ANQGSEA.

This clonotype has ten or more counts. This chain joins TRBV28 and TRBJ2-5; TRBD1 or TRBD2 may be the D gene (6 bases each). CDR1 and CDR2 (germline): MDHEN, SYDVKM. V lost 4 bases and J lost 1, with 10 bases in between. This CDR3 region has 14 residues. The CDR3 spells CASSYTGAQETQYF. In nucleotides, the CDR3 is TGTGCCAGCAGTTATACGGGGGCCCAAGAGACCCAGTACTTC. The full variable domain, completed using reference TRBV28 and TRBJ2-5, is DVKVTQSSRYLVKRTGEKVFLECVQDMDHENMFWYRQDPGLGLRLIYFSYDVKMKEKGDIPEGYSVSREKKERFSLILESASTNQTSMYLCASSYTGAQETQYFGPGTRLLVL.

This clonotype was detected ten times or more. The rearrangement uses TRBV6-6 and TRBJ1-5; D might be TRBD1 (5 bases). CDR1 and CDR2 from the germline V gene are MNHNY and SVGAGI (reference sequence). Trimming took 2 bases from V and 4 from J, leaving 9 bases between them. There are 14 residues in the CDR3. The CDR3 DNA follows: TGTGCCAGCAGTTACGGGCCAGGGAATCAGCCCCAGCATTTT. Translation: CASSYGPGNQPQHF.

This clonotype occurred many times. The junction does not match germline at one end; this may be a read error. The J gene is TRBJ2-3, the V gene TRBV7-2, with D unclear. Germline V gene lookup returns CDR1 SGHTA and CDR2 FQGNSA. The CDR3 has 14 amino acids. The CDR3 nucleotides read TGTGCCAGCAGTTTAGTCGGCTCCACAGATACGCAGTATTTT. It specifies CASSLVGSTDTQYF.

This clonotype was counted many times. J is TRBJ2-3 and V is TRBV20-1; maybe TRBD2 (6 bases). Germline CDR1 reads DFQATT; CDR2 reads SNEGSKA (reference sequence). Trimming removed 8 bases from V and 2 bases from J, with 17 bases in between. The CDR3 is 14 residues long. CDR3 amino acids: CSYRDSTFTDTQYF. CDR3 nucleotide sequence: TGCAGTTATCGGGACTCTACCTTCACAGATACGCAGTATTTT.

The chain links TRBV28 to TRBJ2-3; D unclear. Deletions cut 3 bases from V and 0 bases from J, with 13 bases between. The CDR3 sequence is 16 residues long. From germline, CDR1 is MDHEN and CDR2 SYDVKM. The CDR3 DNA follows: TGTGCCAGCAGTTTCGATGATCCGGCTAGCACAGATACGCAGTATTTT. Translating gives CASSFDDPASTDTQYF.

This clonotype was seen many times. This chain links TRBV7-9 with TRBJ2-7; D is ambiguous. The V gene lost 4 bases and the J gene lost 4 bases, with 11 bases spanning the gap. Germline V CDR1 and CDR2: SEHNR, FQNEAQ (reference sequence). The CDR3 is made up of 13 amino acids. For the CDR3, the DNA is TGTGCCAGCAGCTCCCGCGAAAAATACGAGCAGTACTTC. This translates into CASSSREKYEQYF. Full variable domain (outside the CDR3, taken from reference TRBV7-9 and TRBJ2-7): DTGVSQNPRHKITKRGQNVTFRCDPISEHNRLYWYRQTLGQGPEFLTYFQNEAQLEKSRLLSDRFSAERPKGSFSTLEIQRTEQGDSAMYLCASSSREKYEQYFGPGTRLTVT.

Remarks on this clonotype: A junction boundary mismatches the germline segment, possibly from a read error. The V and J genes are TRBV12-3 or TRBV12-4 and TRBJ1-2; no clear D gene. The length of the CDR3 is 18 residues. Written as DNA, the CDR3 is TGTGCCAGCAGCTTTTACCGAGGGAGGATAGGACGAAACTATGGCGACACCTTC. Translated: CASSFYRGRIGRNYGDTF.

This clonotype occurred many times. CDR3 sequence (DNA): TGCGCCAGCAGCCCTTCCCTCGGCTACGAGCAGTACTTC. Protein: CASSPSLGYEQYF. The gene calls are TRBV5-1 and TRBJ2-7; D gene ambiguous. Germline V gene sequence: CDR1 SGHRS, CDR2 YFSETQ. V shed 4 bases and J shed 3 bases, with 11 bases lying between them. The CDR3 is 13 residues long.

This clonotype has a count of ten or more. V gene TRBV11-1 combines with J gene TRBJ2-5, with no clear D. The V end was cut by 0 bases, the J end by 9 bases, with 17 bases between. Germline assignment: CDR1 SGHAT and CDR2 FQDESV (reference sequence). The CDR3 runs to 15 residues. The CDR3 region is CASSLARRPLRPQYF. The CDR3 region has the DNA TGTGCCAGCAGCTTAGCGCGACGGCCCCTCCGCCCCCAGTACTTC.

This clonotype was detected a few times. The genes are TRBV12-3 or TRBV12-4 and TRBJ2-3; 9 positions agree with TRBD2. V lost 8 bases and J lost 3; bases outside the gene matches: 15. The CDR3 loop spans 17 amino acids. CDR3 sequence (DNA): TGTGCCAGCGGCCTCCGAGGGTGGCGGGGGGGGACAGATACGCAGTATTTT. Translation gives CASGLRGWRGGTDTQYF.

This clonotype was counted many times. The CDR3, as DNA: TGCAGTGCTAGAGATCTGGAACAGTATAATTCACCCCTCCACTTT. Its translation: CSARDLEQYNSPLHF. V is TRBV20-1 and J is TRBJ1-6; D ambiguous. This CDR3 is built from 15 residues. V was clipped by 0 bases and J by 4 bases, with 10 bases between them. Germline-derived CDR1 and CDR2 are DFQATT and SNEGSKA (reference sequence).

The chain has TRBV5-1 and TRBJ1-4; D is possibly TRBD1 (5 bases). Trimming stripped 0 bases from V and 8 bases from J, with 11 bases between. Germline V gene sequence: CDR1 SGHRS, CDR2 YFSETQ. This CDR3 is 14 amino acids long. The CDR3 nucleotides read TGCGCCAGCAGCTTGGACACCGGGGACGAAAAACTGTTTTTT. This encodes CASSLDTGDEKLFF.

This clonotype was seen many times. V is TRBV29-1 and J is TRBJ1-1; D perhaps matches TRBD1 (5 bases). The CDR3 contains 11 residues. Trimming stripped 3 bases from V and 8 bases from J, with 10 bases between. The germline gives CDR1 SQVTM, CDR2 ANQGSEA. The CDR3 sequence is CSVDRGLEAFF. The CDR3 DNA sequence: TGCAGCGTTGACCGGGGCTTAGAAGCTTTCTTT.

This clonotype was counted ten times or more. The chain has TRBV20-1 and TRBJ1-4; no firm D call. This CDR3 has 15 residues. The ends were cut back, 6 bases at V and 3 bases at J, with 17 bases in the middle. The germline V gene has CDR1 DFQATT and CDR2 SNEGSKA (reference sequence). For the CDR3, the DNA is TGCAGTGCCCCTGCCCCTCAGACGTCTAATGAAAAACTGTTTTTT. It codes for CSAPAPQTSNEKLFF.

This clonotype was found a few times. It may be a read error: a sequence one base away is much more abundant. The chain uses TRBV2 and TRBJ2-1, with a tentative D call TRBD2 (5 bases). CDR1 and CDR2 from the germline V gene are SNHLY and FYNNEI. The CDR3 is made up of 15 amino acids. V was cut by 6 bases and J by 7 bases, with 19 bases left in between. CDR3 in DNA: TGTGCCAGCAGCCCCGCCCGGGGAGTTAGGAATGAGCAGTTCTTC. Protein product: CASSPARGVRNEQFF.

The rearrangement links TRBV19 to TRBJ2-1, with a possible D match to TRBD1 (5 bases). The CDR3 has 13 residues. Trimming left V 5 bases short and J 7 bases short, with 12 bases between. CDR1 is LNHDA, CDR2 SQIVND, per germline (reference sequence). The chain's CDR3 is CASSPPGLNEQFF. CDR3 in DNA: TGTGCCAGTAGTCCCCCAGGGTTGAATGAGCAGTTCTTC.

In this sample, this clonotype turned up many times. V usage is TRBV7-9 and J usage is TRBJ1-1, with no clear D. Germline-derived CDR1 and CDR2 are SEHNR and FQNEAQ (reference sequence). V gave up 1 base and J gave up 2 bases, with 11 bases separating them. This CDR3 comprises 15 residues. Here the CDR3 reads CASSLVEGVNTEAFF. CDR3 bases: TGTGCCAGCAGCTTAGTGGAGGGCGTTAACACTGAAGCTTTCTTT.

This clonotype was found many times. The V call is TRBV27, the J call TRBJ1-5, with D unclear. Germline V lookup: CDR1 MNHEY, CDR2 SMNVEV (reference sequence). V shed 2 bases and J shed 3 bases, with 11 bases lying between them. This CDR3 is built from 15 residues. The CDR3 DNA reads as TGTGCCAGCAGTTTACAGACCGGTTTCAATCAGCCCCAGCATTTT. This gives the protein CASSLQTGFNQPQHF.